A selection of T cell receptor beta chains follows, all from one sample in a study of blood T cell repertoires in COVID-19. Using immunoSEQ multiplex PCR, the repertoire was profiled, and TCRdb retains in-frame clones only, with some absent. This table holds around 76,000 clones, roughly 90% found once. The sequenced sample was peripheral blood. The receptors were sampled from a man between 60 and 70 years old with acute or convalescent COVID-19. The CDR3 runs from the conserved cysteine through the conserved F or W. Fields, in order: D gene, V gene, clone size, J gene, CDR3 protein, CDR3 DNA. A D gene is named only where the DNA matches it firmly. The size entry is marked missing in some rows and otherwise reads once, few, many or a size class.

.	TRBV5-6	.	TRBJ1-2	CASSLAQGHIYGYTF	TGTGCCAGCAGCTTGGCACAGGGTCACATCTATGGCTACACCTTC
TRBD2	TRBV7-9	.	TRBJ2-7	CASSLPYRSGKTYEQYF	TGTGCCAGCAGCCTCCCCTATCGTAGCGGGAAAACCTACGAGCAGTACTTC
.	TRBV27	.	TRBJ2-6	CASSLEVPSGANVLTF	TGTGCCAGCAGTTTGGAGGTCCCCTCTGGGGCCAACGTCCTGACTTTC
.	TRBV30	.	TRBJ2-2	CAWSGGGTLGTGELFF	TGTGCCTGGTCGGGGGGCGGGACTCTAGGAACCGGGGAGCTGTTTTTT
TRBD2	TRBV7-9	.	TRBJ2-3	CASSRTSGTDTQYF	TGTGCCAGCAGCCGGACTAGCGGTACAGATACGCAGTATTTT
TRBD2	TRBV19	.	TRBJ2-3	CASSTLAGGRGDTQYF	TGTGCCAGTAGTACTCTAGCGGGAGGCCGGGGAGATACGCAGTATTTT
.	TRBV5-4	.	TRBJ2-1	CASSLATSYNEQFF	TGTGCCAGCAGCTTAGCTACCTCCTACAATGAGCAGTTCTTC
.	TRBV4-1	.	TRBJ2-6	CASSQGLGGSGANVLTF	TGCGCCAGCAGCCAAGGACTAGGAGGCTCTGGGGCCAACGTCCTGACTTTC
TRBD2	TRBV11-2	.	TRBJ2-1	CASSLFSGGRYTYNEQFF	TGTGCCAGCAGCTTATTTAGCGGGGGCCGATATACCTACAATGAGCAGTTCTTC
.	TRBV11-1	.	TRBJ1-3	CASSRDNSGNTIYF	TGTGCCAGCAGCCGGGACAACTCTGGAAACACCATATATTTT
TRBD2	TRBV14	.	TRBJ2-1	CASSRLAGYNEQFF	TGTGCCAGCAGCCGACTAGCGGGGTACAATGAGCAGTTCTTC
.	TRBV29-1	.	TRBJ2-5	CSVHRSSRQETQYF	TGCAGCGTGCACAGGTCCTCGAGGCAAGAGACCCAGTACTTC
TRBD1	TRBV10-3	.	TRBJ1-1	CAISEGTGGLDTEAFF	TGTGCCATCAGTGAGGGGACAGGGGGCTTGGACACTGAAGCTTTCTTT
TRBD1	TRBV6-1	few	TRBJ2-7	CASSEAIFNAGGRYEQYF	TGTGCCAGCAGTGAAGCGATATTCAACGCAGGGGGCAGGTACGAGCAGTACTTC
.	TRBV5-1	.	TRBJ2-2	CASSLETGSNTGELFF	TGCGCCAGCAGCTTGGAAACGGGATCGAACACCGGGGAGCTGTTTTTT
.	TRBV24-1	.	TRBJ2-5	CATSDLGHQYF	TGTGCCACCAGTGATTTGGGGCACCAGTACTTC
TRBD2	TRBV19	few	TRBJ2-2	CASSTDPLAGGPHGELFF	TGTGCCAGTAGTACCGATCCTCTAGCGGGAGGGCCTCACGGGGAGCTGTTTTTT
.	TRBV6-5	.	TRBJ1-5	CASNKNSNQPQHF	TGTGCCAGCAATAAAAATAGCAATCAGCCCCAGCATTTT
.	TRBV24-1	.	TRBJ1-5	CATSDTYSNQPQHF	TGTGCCACCAGTGACACCTATAGCAATCAGCCCCAGCATTTT
TRBD2	TRBV24-1	.	TRBJ2-1	CATSDYASGNYNEQFF	TGTGCCACCAGTGATTATGCTAGCGGGAACTACAATGAGCAGTTCTTC
.	TRBV4-1	.	TRBJ2-3	CASSQELDPGDTQYF	TGCGCCAGCAGCCAAGAGCTAGACCCGGGAGATACGCAGTATTTT
.	TRBV3-1/TRBV3-2	once	TRBJ2-5	CASLSEVTQYF	TGTGCCAGCTTATCGGAGGTGACCCAGTACTTC
.	TRBV15	few	TRBJ1-5	CATSREGPGDQPQHF	TGTGCCACCAGCAGAGAGGGACCGGGGGATCAGCCCCAGCATTTT
TRBD1	TRBV6-1	.	TRBJ2-1	CASSERKTGTGDRNEQFF	TGTGCCAGCAGTGAGAGGAAAACCGGGACAGGGGATCGAAATGAGCAGTTCTTC
TRBD1	TRBV15	.	TRBJ1-1	CATSRDNRGNTEAFF	TGTGCCACCAGCAGAGACAACAGGGGGAACACTGAAGCTTTCTTT
.	TRBV5-1	.	TRBJ2-3	CASSLSGLAGQTDTQYF	TGCGCCAGCAGCTTAAGTGGACTCGCGGGACAGACAGATACGCAGTATTTT
.	TRBV2	.	TRBJ1-5	CASNQGKGYNQPQHF	TGTGCCAGCAACCAGGGGAAGGGATACAATCAGCCCCAGCATTTT
.	TRBV6-2/TRBV6-3	.	TRBJ2-7	CASSYYQDSYEQYF	TGTGCCAGCAGTTACTACCAGGACTCCTACGAGCAGTACTTC
TRBD2	TRBV11-2	.	TRBJ2-7	CASSLDTGLAGLQQYF	TGTGCCAGCAGCTTAGATACTGGACTAGCGGGGTTACAGCAGTACTTC